This TCR beta chain was captured by sequencing in a study of blood T cell repertoires in COVID-19. Study-level information: Collection of acute and convalescent COVID-19 samples took place in the United States, Italy and Spain. Nucleic acid was either cDNA or gDNA, and it came from T cells, B-cell-depleted T cells, or PBMCs.

V lost 2 bases to trimming and J lost 4 bases, with 16 bases between them. Germline V gene lookup returns CDR1 SGDLS and CDR2 YYNGEE. This CDR3 spans 16 amino acids. During active infection, Seattle patients enrolled and were then monitored through disease. Methods used by the authors: Reference gene primer amplification gave estimated nucleated cell counts. Sequencing used immunoSEQ multiplex PCR; TCRdb keeps in-frame clones, though not all of them. D and trimming come from the DNA, and the V and J calls and clone size come from that table. The sample lists under 200,000 clones, 82% seen once, with 7.8% in the top ten.

The TCR comes from an older woman with COVID-19, enrolled during active disease. The material sequenced was peripheral blood. The chain carries TRBV9 and TRBJ2-1, with D perhaps matching TRBD1 (5 bases). CDR3 in amino acids: CASSVSGISFYNEQFF. In DNA, the CDR3 is TGTGCCAGCAGCGTCTCAGGGATCTCCTTTTACAATGAGCAGTTCTTC.